This record looks at one T cell receptor beta chain sequence and its context. Its antigen is still unknown. Profiled with immunoSEQ multiplex PCR; TCRdb holds only in-frame clones, not every one. The sample has about 29,000 clones; more than 70% are singletons. This sample was taken from a study of graft-versus-host responses after intestinal transplantation. Study-wide results and limits: High graft-versus-host to host-versus-graft clonal ratios were found in allografts of patients who had graft-donor T cell macrochimerism. GvH clones were found in recipient marrow; some appeared first in ileum or blood.

The graft tissue was processed, and this released both intraepithelial and lamina propria lymphocytes. The germline gives CDR1 SGHVS, CDR2 FQNEAQ. The length of the CDR3 is 16 residues. V dropped 3 bases and J dropped 1 base, with 16 bases sitting between them. This receptor was taken from a human patient who received an intestinal transplant, so some T cells may come from the graft donor. The V call is TRBV7-8, the J call TRBJ2-7, with D unresolved. The sample consisted of ileum tissue, taken 98 days after intestinal transplantation. CDR3 nucleotide sequence: TGTGCCAGCAGCTTTCTCCTGGGTGTGGGGTCCTACGAGCAGTACTTC. Translating gives CASSFLLGVGSYEQYF.